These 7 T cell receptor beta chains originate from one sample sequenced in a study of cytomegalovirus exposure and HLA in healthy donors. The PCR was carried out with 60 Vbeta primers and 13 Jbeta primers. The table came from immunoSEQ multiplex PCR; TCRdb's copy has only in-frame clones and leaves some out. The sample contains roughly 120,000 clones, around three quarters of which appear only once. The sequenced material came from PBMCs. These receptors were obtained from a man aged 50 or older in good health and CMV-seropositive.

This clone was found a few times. Here the CDR3 DNA reads TGTGCCAGCAGCCTCCGGACAGTTAACACCGGGGAGCTGTTTTTT. Protein: CASSLRTVNTGELFF. The rearrangement links TRBV13 to TRBJ2-2; perhaps TRBD1 as D (6 bases). The CDR3 extends over 15 amino acids. Looked up from germline, CDR1 is PRHDT and CDR2 is FYEKMQ (reference sequence). With 5 bases removed from V and 2 bases from J, the gap between germline ends came to 12 bases.

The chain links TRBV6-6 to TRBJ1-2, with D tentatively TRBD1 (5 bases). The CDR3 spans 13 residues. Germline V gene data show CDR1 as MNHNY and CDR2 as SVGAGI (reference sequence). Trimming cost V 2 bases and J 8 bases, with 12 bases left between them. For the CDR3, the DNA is TGTGCCAGCAGTTACGGGACTAGCCGCGGCTACACCTTC. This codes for CASSYGTSRGYTF.

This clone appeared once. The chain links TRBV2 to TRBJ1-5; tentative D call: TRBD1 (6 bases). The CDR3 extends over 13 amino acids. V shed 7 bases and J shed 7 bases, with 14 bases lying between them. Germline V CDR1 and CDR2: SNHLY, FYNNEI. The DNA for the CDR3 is TGTGCCAGCACCGAGGGGGATTGGCAGCCCCAGCATTTT. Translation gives CASTEGDWQPQHF.

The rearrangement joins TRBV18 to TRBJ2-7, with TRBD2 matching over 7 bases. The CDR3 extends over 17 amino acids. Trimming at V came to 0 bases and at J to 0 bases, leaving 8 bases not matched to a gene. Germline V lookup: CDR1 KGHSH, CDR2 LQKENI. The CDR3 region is CASSPPWGAGPSYEQYF. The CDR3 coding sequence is TGTGCCAGCTCACCACCGTGGGGAGCGGGGCCCTCCTACGAGCAGTACTTC.

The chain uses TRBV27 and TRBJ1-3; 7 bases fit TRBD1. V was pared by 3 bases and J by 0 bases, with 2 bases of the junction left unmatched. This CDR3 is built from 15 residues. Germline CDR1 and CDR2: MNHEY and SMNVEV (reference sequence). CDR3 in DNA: TGTGCCAGCAGTTTGGACAGGTTCTCTGGAAACACCATATATTTT. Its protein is CASSLDRFSGNTIYF.

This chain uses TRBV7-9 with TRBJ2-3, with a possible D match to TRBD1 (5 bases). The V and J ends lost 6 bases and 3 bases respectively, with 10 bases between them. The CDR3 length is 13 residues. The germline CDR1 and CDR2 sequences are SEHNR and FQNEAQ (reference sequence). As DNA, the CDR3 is TGTGCCAGCAGTTACGACAGTACAGATACGCAGTATTTT. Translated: CASSYDSTDTQYF.

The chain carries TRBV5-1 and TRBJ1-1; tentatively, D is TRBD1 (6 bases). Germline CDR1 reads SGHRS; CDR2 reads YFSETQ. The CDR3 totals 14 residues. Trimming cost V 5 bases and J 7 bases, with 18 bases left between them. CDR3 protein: CASSNTFQQGEAFF. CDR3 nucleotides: TGCGCCAGCAGTAACACGTTCCAACAGGGTGAAGCTTTCTTT.